This entry lists 18 T cell receptor beta chains sequenced from one sample in a study of human T cells and chemical hapten exposure. TCRdb re-derived calls from the RACE reads in MiXCR, one entry per CDR3 protein. Among roughly 180,000 distinct CDR3 sequences listed, around 22% were seen once. Time point meaning: patch test 1, 2 weeks after DPC sensitization. The treatment is: therapeutic diphenylcyclopropenone sensitization with weekly scalp DPC. Sample: whole blood, taken in connection with sensitization to the hapten diphenylcyclopropenone (DPC). The receptor set was obtained from a woman aged 45-65 years with alopecia areata. Some clones in this sample may be carry-over from other donors' samples.

This clonotype was seen only a few times. The chain carries TRBV9 and TRBJ2-7; 7 bases agree with TRBD1. The CDR3 consists of 15 residues. Per the germline V gene, CDR1 is SGDLS and CDR2 is YYNGEE. V trimming: 2 bases; J trimming: 0 bases; junction bases outside the gene matches: 5. The chain's CDR3 is CASSVGPGGSYEQYF. The DNA of the CDR3 is TGTGCCAGCAGCGTTGGGCCAGGGGGCTCCTACGAGCAGTACTTC.

This clonotype has only a few counts. The chain couples TRBV2 to TRBJ1-1; TRBD1 matches 7 bases. From germline, CDR1 is SNHLY and CDR2 FYNNEI. With 4 bases clipped from V and 10 bases from J, the junction kept 12 bases outside the gene matches. This CDR3 region has 14 residues. CDR3 amino acids: CASSVGRLGTAAFF. In DNA form, the CDR3 reads TGTGCCAGCAGTGTCGGGCGGTTGGGGACAGCAGCTTTCTTT.

This clonotype was seen a handful of times. The V call is TRBV12-3 or TRBV12-4, the J call TRBJ1-6; TRBD1 aligns across 8 bases. V lost 6 bases to trimming and J lost 8 bases; unmatched junction nucleotides: 9. The CDR3 extends over 15 amino acids. The CDR3 loop reads CASRPPGQVDSPLHF. The CDR3 DNA sequence: TGTGCCAGCAGACCCCCGGGACAGGTGGATTCACCCCTCCACTTT.

The rearrangement links TRBV2 to TRBJ2-3; 8 bases fit TRBD2. Germline CDR1 and CDR2: SNHLY and FYNNEI. After removal of 8 bases from V and 6 bases from J, the junction contained 7 bases not matched to a gene. The CDR3 loop spans 13 amino acids. CDR3 loop: CASAAGGLDTQYF. The CDR3 DNA sequence: TGTGCCAGCGCGGCGGGAGGTCTCGATACGCAGTATTTT. The full variable domain, in which reference TRBV2 and TRBJ2-3 provide the parts outside the CDR3, is EPEVTQTPSHQVTQMGQEVILRCVPISNHLYFYWYRQILGQKVEFLVSFYNNEISEKSEIFDDQFSVERPDGSNFTLKIRSTKLEDSAMYFCASAAGGLDTQYFGPGTRLTVL.

This clonotype was counted only a few times. V gene TRBV29-1 combines with J gene TRBJ2-7, with D possibly matching TRBD1 (6 bases). The germline V and J ends were trimmed by 6 bases and 5 bases, with 23 bases remaining between them. Germline V gene data show CDR1 as SQVTM and CDR2 as ANQGSEA. There are 15 residues in the CDR3. CDR3 loop: CSVGATTGYINEQYF. CDR3 in DNA: TGCAGCGTCGGCGCGACCACAGGGTACATCAACGAGCAGTACTTC.

As DNA, the CDR3 is TGTGCCAGCAGCGTAGTAGGGGGAGTAAGCACAGATACGCAGTATTTT. It specifies CASSVVGGVSTDTQYF. The rearrangement uses TRBV9 and TRBJ2-3; possible D gene TRBD1, 6 bases. Trimming left V 0 bases short and J 0 bases short, with 11 bases between. Germline loops: CDR1 SGDLS, CDR2 YYNGEE. The CDR3 has 16 residues.

This clonotype was found a few times. The CDR3 is CSARTRGQPGETQYF. The CDR3 coding sequence is TGCAGTGCTCGAACCCGGGGCCAACCCGGGGAGACCCAGTACTTC. This sequence joins TRBV20-1 and TRBJ2-5; either TRBD1 or TRBD2 may fit D (5 bases each). Trimming left V 5 bases short and J 5 bases short, with 21 bases between. This CDR3 contains 15 residues. Germline V gives CDR1 DFQATT, CDR2 SNEGSKA (reference sequence).

This clonotype was seen a few times. The CDR3 region is CASSLVSLAGRNTGELFF. The DNA for the CDR3 is TGTGCCAGCAGCTTAGTTTCGTTAGCGGGACGTAACACCGGGGAGCTGTTTTTT. The chain links TRBV7-9 to TRBJ2-2, with 8 nucleotides matching TRBD2. The CDR3 is made up of 18 amino acids. Per the germline V gene, CDR1 is SEHNR and CDR2 is FQNEAQ (reference sequence). Trimming cost V 1 base and J 2 bases; bases outside gene matches: 9.

The chain has TRBV10-3 and TRBJ2-7; a weak D match, TRBD2 (5 bases). This CDR3 has 12 residues. V was cut by 8 bases and J by 4 bases, with 12 bases left in between. Germline V gives CDR1 ENHRY, CDR2 SYGVKD. Written as DNA, the CDR3 is TGTGCCATCGGAGGCGGAGGATACGAGCAGTACTTC. Residues: CAIGGGGYEQYF.

J is TRBJ2-6 and V is TRBV18; D gene ambiguous. Germline V gives CDR1 KGHSH, CDR2 LQKENI. The CDR3 totals 15 residues. V was pared by 0 bases and J by 4 bases, with 7 bases between. The CDR3 sequence: CASSPPLDGANVLTF. In nucleotides, the CDR3 is TGTGCCAGCTCACCACCCCTGGACGGGGCCAACGTCCTGACTTTC.

The chain joins TRBV7-2 to TRBJ1-3, with D maybe TRBD1 (5 bases). This CDR3 has 16 amino acids. Trimming stripped 1 base from V and 5 bases from J, with 15 bases between. The V gene's germline CDR1 is SGHTA and CDR2 FQGNSA. CDR3 protein: CASSLDALRGRNTIYF. The CDR3 DNA reads as TGTGCCAGCAGCTTAGACGCCCTACGGGGCCGAAACACCATATATTTT.

The sample holds a few counts of this clonotype. The chain employs TRBV20-1 and TRBJ2-3, with a tentative D call TRBD2 (6 bases). Trimming left V 3 bases short and J 1 base short, with 20 bases between. The CDR3 is made up of 17 amino acids. Germline loops: CDR1 DFQATT, CDR2 SNEGSKA (reference sequence). The CDR3 loop is CSARSLGRGFGTDTQYF. CDR3 DNA: TGCAGTGCTAGGTCCTTGGGGCGGGGCTTTGGCACAGATACGCAGTATTTT.

The gene calls are TRBV20-1 and TRBJ2-7, with 8 bases identical to TRBD1. The V and J ends lost 6 bases and 7 bases, in that order; junction bases with no gene match: 8. Looked up from germline, CDR1 is DFQATT and CDR2 is SNEGSKA (reference sequence). CDR3 length: 12 amino acids. CDR3 DNA sequence: TGCAGTGCCGCGCAGGGGGCGCGGGAGCAGTACTTC. It encodes CSAAQGAREQYF.

This clonotype has just a few counts. The chain joins TRBV19 to TRBJ2-7, with D tentatively TRBD1 (6 bases). Germline CDR1 is LNHDA and CDR2 is SQIVND (reference sequence). This CDR3 region has 14 residues. The ends were cut back, 8 bases at V and 0 bases at J, with 14 bases in the middle. This CDR3 reads CASRSDRSSYEQYF. CDR3 coding DNA: TGTGCCAGTCGCTCCGACAGGAGCTCCTACGAGCAGTACTTC.

This chain connects TRBV20-1 to TRBJ1-2; D is unresolved. The CDR3 is 9 amino acids. V gave up 6 bases and J gave up 6 bases, with 5 bases separating them. CDR1 is DFQATT and CDR2 is SNEGSKA in the germline V gene (reference sequence). The CDR3 nucleotides read TGCAGTGCGAACCATGGCTACACCTTC. Its protein product is CSANHGYTF.

The V gene is TRBV6-1, the J gene TRBJ1-1; the match to TRBD1 covers 8 bases. There are 14 residues in the CDR3. Germline CDR1 MNHNS, CDR2 SASEGT. Unmatched junction bases numbered 7, after V lost 2 bases and J lost 8 bases. The CDR3 reads CASSESPGGSEAFF. For the CDR3, the DNA is TGTGCCAGCAGTGAATCCCCAGGGGGCTCCGAAGCTTTCTTT.

This clonotype was observed a handful of times. J is TRBJ2-3 and V is TRBV20-1; 7 nucleotides match TRBD1. The V gene end was trimmed by 5 bases and the J gene end by 4 bases; junction bases not matched to a gene: 12. CDR1 and CDR2 from the germline V gene are DFQATT and SNEGSKA (reference sequence). CDR3 length equals 15 residues. CDR3 in amino acids: CSAPPATGNADTQYF. DNA for the CDR3: TGCAGTGCTCCCCCGGCGACAGGGAACGCAGATACGCAGTATTTT.

The CDR3 DNA follows: TGTGCCAGCAGTCCTCCCCTCCCTAGCTCAGAGACCCAGTACTTC. Its protein product is CASSPPLPSSETQYF. The J gene is TRBJ2-5, the V gene TRBV28; D is possibly TRBD2 (5 bases). The V end was cut by 5 bases, the J end by 4 bases, with 17 bases between. This CDR3 region has 15 residues. Germline values: CDR1 MDHEN, CDR2 SYDVKM.